This entry lists 28 T cell receptor beta chains sequenced from one sample in a study of T cells after yellow fever vaccination. TCRdb processed the 5' RACE reads anew with MiXCR; each CDR3 protein has one entry. This table holds roughly 150,000 distinct CDR3 sequences, 6% to 7.5% found once. This material consisted of CD4+ T cells sorted from PBMCs, taken 5 to 6 days after the first yellow fever vaccination. These receptors were collected from a man aged 18 to 30 who received the YFV17D yellow fever vaccine.

This clonotype was recorded many times. The CDR3 sequence is CASSFPQGARHGYTF. CDR3 DNA: TGTGCCAGCAGCTTCCCACAGGGGGCGCGACATGGCTACACCTTC. The chain employs TRBV7-2 and TRBJ1-2; 9 bases align to TRBD1. The CDR3 is 15 amino acids. CDR1 SGHTA and CDR2 FQGNSA come from the germline V gene. The V and J ends lost 3 bases and 6 bases, in that order; junction bases with no gene match: 8.

This chain links TRBV5-1 with TRBJ2-2, with D tentatively TRBD1 (6 bases). CDR3 size: 17 residues. Germline-derived CDR1 and CDR2 are SGHRS and YFSETQ. V was pared by 2 bases and J by 5 bases, with 19 bases between. The CDR3, as DNA: TGCGCCAGCAGCTTCTCACCCCGGGACATTGAGACCGGGGAGCTGTTTTTT. Translated, it gives CASSFSPRDIETGELFF. Full variable domain (missing parts from reference TRBV5-1 and TRBJ2-2): KAGVTQTPRYLIKTRGQQVTLSCSPISGHRSVSWYQQTPGQGLQFLFEYFSETQRNKGNFPGRFSGRQFSNSRSEMNVSTLELGDSALYLCASSFSPRDIETGELFFGEGSRLTVL.

A note on this clonotype: A much larger clone lies a single base off, so this may be a read error. The chain employs TRBV7-2 and TRBJ2-5; 7 nucleotides align to TRBD1. This CDR3 has 15 residues. Germline CDR1 and CDR2: SGHTA and FQGNSA. In nucleotides, the CDR3 is TGTGCCAGCAGCTTAACCCGACAGGGAAGGGAGACCCAGCACTTC. Its protein is CASSLTRQGRETQHF.

This clonotype occurred many times. The V gene is TRBV11-2, the J gene TRBJ1-2, with 9 bases lining up with TRBD1. Germline V gene lookup returns CDR1 SGHAT and CDR2 FQNNGV. CDR3 length: 18 amino acids. V lost 4 bases to trimming and J lost 6 bases; unmatched junction nucleotides: 18. CDR3 bases: TGTGCCAGCAGCTCCCGCGGGGGGCCGGGACAGGGACTCCATGGCTACACCTTC. It encodes CASSSRGGPGQGLHGYTF.

This clonotype showed up just a few times. The V and J genes are TRBV14 and TRBJ1-6; D remains unclear. This CDR3 is built from 12 residues. The V gene's germline CDR1 is SGHDN and CDR2 FVKESK. V dropped 5 bases and J dropped 11 bases, with 10 bases sitting between them. The DNA for the CDR3 is TGTGCCAGCAGCATCGGGGATGCACCCCTCCACTTT. Amino acid sequence: CASSIGDAPLHF.

The CDR3 region has the DNA TGTGCCAGCAGAGATTACAGGGGCTTGGGGGAGACCCAGTACTTC. It specifies CASRDYRGLGETQYF. This chain links TRBV7-6 with TRBJ2-5; TRBD1 matches at 7 bases. This CDR3 spans 15 amino acids. V was clipped by 6 bases and J by 5 bases; unmatched bases: 12. Looked up from germline, CDR1 is SGHVS and CDR2 is FNYEAQ.

This clonotype was picked up many times. The chain uses TRBV12-3 or TRBV12-4 and TRBJ1-1; the D gene is possibly TRBD1 (5 bases). V lost 6 bases and J 10 bases, leaving 18 bases between the germline ends. This CDR3 has 13 amino acids. The CDR3 region is CASSTLGRVAAFF. The DNA of the CDR3 is TGTGCCAGCAGCACACTGGGCAGGGTTGCAGCTTTCTTT.

This clonotype was picked up many times. The genes are TRBV7-8 and TRBJ2-3; D is perhaps TRBD1 (6 bases). CDR1 is SGHVS and CDR2 is FQNEAQ in the germline V gene. With 5 bases removed from V and 2 bases from J, the gap between germline ends came to 17 bases. The CDR3 loop spans 16 amino acids. The CDR3 DNA sequence: TGTGCCAGCAGCCGATCTAACAGGGCCACCACAGATACGCAGTATTTT. The encoded protein is CASSRSNRATTDTQYF.

This clonotype was seen at least ten times. The V gene is TRBV30, the J gene TRBJ2-3, with 10 bases matching TRBD2. This CDR3 has 16 residues. V was clipped by 2 bases and J by 3 bases; unmatched bases: 8. The germline gives CDR1 GTSNPN, CDR2 SVGIG (reference sequence). The CDR3: CAWSRGAGGLTDTQYF. CDR3 nucleotide sequence: TGTGCCTGGAGTCGAGGAGCGGGGGGGTTAACAGATACGCAGTATTTT.

The table lists this clonotype with many counts. The chain is built from TRBV7-2 and TRBJ1-1; D not certain. Germline-derived CDR1 and CDR2 are SGHTA and FQGNSA. The CDR3 covers 14 residues. The V gene lost 5 bases and the J gene lost 0 bases, with 10 bases spanning the gap. CDR3 in DNA: TGTGCCAGCAGCCCCTTCGGCTTGAACACTGAAGCTTTCTTT. This translates into CASSPFGLNTEAFF.

This clonotype was seen ten or more times. The CDR3 is CSARVQGKYEQYF. For the CDR3, the DNA is TGCAGTGCTAGAGTACAGGGGAAATACGAGCAGTACTTC. J is TRBJ2-7 and V is TRBV20-1; 7 bases are a match to TRBD1. Trimming removed 1 base from V and 4 bases from J; junction bases left unmatched: 4. There are 13 residues in the CDR3. Germline CDR1 DFQATT, CDR2 SNEGSKA (reference sequence).

This clonotype was detected many times. This chain links TRBV20-1 with TRBJ1-5; 9 positions match TRBD1. Trimming removed 6 bases from V and 4 bases from J; junction bases left unmatched: 4. This CDR3 spans 13 amino acids. Per the germline V gene, CDR1 is DFQATT and CDR2 is SNEGSKA (reference sequence). This CDR3 reads CSAGQGWNQPQHF. The CDR3 DNA reads TGCAGTGCCGGACAGGGGTGGAATCAGCCCCAGCATTTT.

There are many counts of this clonotype. The chain uses TRBV9 and TRBJ1-3; the D is unclear. V shed 3 bases and J shed 4 bases, with 17 bases lying between them. The germline V gene has CDR1 SGDLS and CDR2 YYNGEE. CDR3 size: 16 residues. CDR3 loop: CASSGAGSQKGNTIYF. CDR3 DNA sequence: TGTGCCAGCAGCGGAGCCGGGTCGCAGAAAGGAAACACCATATATTTT.

This clonotype has a handful of counts. The chain recombines TRBV4-3 with TRBJ2-1; 8 bases are shared with TRBD1. This CDR3 contains 15 residues. Germline-derived CDR1 and CDR2 are LGHNA and YSLEER. V trimming: 4 bases; J trimming: 3 bases; junction bases outside the gene matches: 5. CDR3 in amino acids: CASSRGQDHYNEQFF. Written as DNA, the CDR3 is TGCGCCAGCAGCCGGGGACAGGACCACTACAATGAGCAGTTCTTC.

V and J are TRBV10-3 and TRBJ2-6, with D perhaps assigned TRBD1 or TRBD2 (7 bases each). Between the trimmed V and J ends, which lost 0 bases and 4 bases, there was a span of 16 bases. There are 18 residues in the CDR3. Germline loops: CDR1 ENHRY, CDR2 SYGVKD. The CDR3 here is CAISESRRGTAGANVLTF. CDR3 DNA sequence: TGTGCCATCAGTGAGTCGCGGCGGGGGACAGCAGGGGCCAACGTCCTGACTTTC.

The CDR3 DNA reads as TGCAGTGCTAGAGATCGGAGAAGGGGGGATCAGCCCCAGCATTTT. This translates into CSARDRRRGDQPQHF. This chain links TRBV20-1 with TRBJ1-5; D possibly corresponds to TRBD1 (6 bases). CDR1 and CDR2 from the germline V gene are DFQATT and SNEGSKA (reference sequence). The CDR3 totals 15 residues. Trimming took off 0 bases at V and 5 bases at J, with 14 bases between the two ends.

Ten or more counts support this clonotype. V usage is TRBV5-1 and J usage is TRBJ2-1, with 8 positions matching TRBD1. Germline lookup yields CDR1 SGHRS and CDR2 YFSETQ. The trim removed 4 bases at V and 7 bases at J, leaving 10 bases unmatched. This CDR3 spans 15 amino acids. CDR3 nucleotides: TGCGCCAGCAGCACGTACGGGACAGGTGATAATGAGCAGTTCTTC. It yields the protein CASSTYGTGDNEQFF.

The V call is TRBV7-8, the J call TRBJ2-1, with D hard to call. V lost 4 bases, J lost 0 bases, and 7 bases lay in between. CDR3 length: 14 amino acids. CDR1 and CDR2 (germline): SGHVS, FQNEAQ. Written as DNA, the CDR3 is TGTGCCAGCAGCTCCGCGAGCTCCTACAATGAGCAGTTCTTC. This codes for CASSSASSYNEQFF.

This clonotype was counted between two and nine times. This chain links TRBV12-3 or TRBV12-4 with TRBJ2-7; D is possibly TRBD1 or TRBD2 (5 bases each). The CDR3 is 12 amino acids. V lost 5 bases to trimming and J lost 9 bases, with 14 bases between them. In DNA, the CDR3 is TGTGCCAGCAGTAAGTGGGGGAAACGGCAGTACGTC. Its translation is CASSKWGKRQYV.

The gene calls are TRBV28 and TRBJ1-3; a weak D match, TRBD1 (6 bases). Germline CDR1 reads MDHEN; CDR2 reads SYDVKM. This CDR3 has 18 residues. V lost 11 bases and J 1 base, leaving 27 bases between the germline ends. CDR3 amino acids: CAFSLAPGGAVSGNTIYF. CDR3 nucleotides: TGTGCCTTCAGTTTAGCGCCTGGGGGCGCGGTTTCTGGAAACACCATATATTTT.

This clonotype was picked up many times. The chain couples TRBV7-2 to TRBJ2-7; 8 bases are shared with TRBD1. Trimming cost V 6 bases and J 2 bases; bases outside gene matches: 6. CDR1 and CDR2 from the germline V gene are SGHTA and FQGNSA. CDR3 length equals 14 residues. The CDR3 DNA is TGTGCCAGCAGGAAAACAGGGGGTCCCTACGAGCAGTACTTC. It yields the protein CASRKTGGPYEQYF. Looking up the rest from reference TRBV7-2 and TRBJ2-7 gives the full variable domain: GAGVSQSPSNKVTEKGKDVELRCDPISGHTALYWYRQSLGQGLEFLIYFQGNSAPDKSGLPSDRFSAERTGGSVSTLTIQRTQQEDSAVYLCASRKTGGPYEQYFGPGTRLTVT.

This clonotype was observed a few times. The V and J genes are TRBV6-2 or TRBV6-3 and TRBJ2-7, with no clear D. CDR1 MNHEY and CDR2 SVGEGT come from the germline V gene. The CDR3 totals 16 residues. Trimming left V 7 bases short and J 5 bases short, with 24 bases between. DNA for the CDR3: TGTGCCAGCACTAACCCAAAGGGTCGGGTCCGGGACGAGCAGTACTTC. Translating gives CASTNPKGRVRDEQYF.

This clonotype was counted at least ten times. This rearrangement joins TRBV20-1 to TRBJ2-5; 10 nucleotides match TRBD2. CDR3 length equals 15 residues. Trimming took 3 bases from V and 1 from J; bases not matched to a gene: 5. CDR1 is DFQATT and CDR2 is SNEGSKA in the germline V gene (reference sequence). The CDR3 loop reads CSARDLAGVQETQYF. The CDR3 coding sequence is TGCAGTGCTAGGGACCTAGCGGGGGTCCAAGAGACCCAGTACTTC.

The CDR3 region is CASSQQPGSSYNEQFF. The CDR3 DNA is TGCGCCAGCAGCCAACAGCCAGGGAGCTCCTACAATGAGCAGTTCTTC. The chain combines TRBV4-1 with TRBJ2-1, with D perhaps assigned TRBD1 or TRBD2 (5 bases each). This CDR3 spans 16 amino acids. V lost 2 bases and J 0 bases, leaving 11 bases between the germline ends. Germline CDR1 MGHRA, CDR2 YSYEKL.

The sample holds a few counts of this clonotype. The chain joins TRBV18 to TRBJ2-3, with 11 bases identical to TRBD2. Unmatched junction bases numbered 6, after V lost 6 bases and J lost 4 bases. The length of the CDR3 is 15 residues. CDR1 and CDR2 from the germline V gene are KGHSH and LQKENI. CDR3 DNA: TGTGCCAGCTCTCCGACTAGCGGGGCTTCAGATACGCAGTATTTT. This translates into CASSPTSGASDTQYF.

This clonotype came up a few times. The chain combines TRBV9 with TRBJ2-4, with TRBD2 as a possible D gene (6 bases). The V end lost 0 bases, the J end lost 1 base, and 14 bases lay between the germline ends. Germline assignment: CDR1 SGDLS and CDR2 YYNGEE. The CDR3 totals 17 residues. CDR3 amino acids: CASSVGRGRWAKNIQYF. The CDR3 DNA is TGTGCCAGCAGCGTAGGGCGGGGTAGATGGGCCAAAAACATTCAGTACTTC.

In its sample, this clonotype was seen many times. The chain joins TRBV6-4 to TRBJ1-1; the match to TRBD1 covers 9 bases. CDR3 length equals 14 residues. Germline trimming cut 6 bases from V and 3 bases from J; bases unmatched to any gene: 5. Germline values: CDR1 MRHNA, CDR2 SNTAGT. CDR3: CASSRWTGDTEAFF. The CDR3 nucleotides are TGTGCCAGCAGCCGTTGGACAGGGGACACTGAAGCTTTCTTT.

This clonotype was seen repeatedly, ten times or more. The chain has TRBV10-3 and TRBJ2-3; D gene uncertain. The CDR3 extends over 13 amino acids. CDR1 is ENHRY, CDR2 SYGVKD, per germline. Deletions cut 6 bases from V and 5 bases from J, with 12 bases between. CDR3 amino acids: CAISVSRQDTQYF. DNA of the CDR3: TGTGCCATCAGCGTGTCCAGGCAAGATACGCAGTATTTT.